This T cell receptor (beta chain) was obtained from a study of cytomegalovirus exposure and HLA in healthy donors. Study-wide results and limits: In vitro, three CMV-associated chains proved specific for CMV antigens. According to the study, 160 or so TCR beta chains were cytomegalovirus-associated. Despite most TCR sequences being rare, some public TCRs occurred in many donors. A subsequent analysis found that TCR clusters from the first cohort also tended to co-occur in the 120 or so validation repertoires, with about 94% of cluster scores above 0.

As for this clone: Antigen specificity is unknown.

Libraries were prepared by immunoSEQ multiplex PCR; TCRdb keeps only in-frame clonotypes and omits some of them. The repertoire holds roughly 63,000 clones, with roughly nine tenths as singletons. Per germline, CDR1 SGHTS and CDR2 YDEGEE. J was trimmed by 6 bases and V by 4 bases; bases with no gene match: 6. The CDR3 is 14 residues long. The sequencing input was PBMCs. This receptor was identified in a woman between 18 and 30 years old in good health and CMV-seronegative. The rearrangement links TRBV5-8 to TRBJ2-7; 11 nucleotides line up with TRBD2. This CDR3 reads CASSKGLAALEQYF. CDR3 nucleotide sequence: TGTGCCAGCAGCAAGGGACTAGCGGCCCTCGAGCAGTACTTC.